Each of the 11 T cell receptor beta chains below was sequenced from the same sample in a study of CD8+ T cells in alopecia areata. Following RNA extraction, reverse transcription yielded cDNA that acted as the sequencing template. Profiled with immunoSEQ multiplex PCR; TCRdb holds only in-frame clones, not every one. The table lists about 190,000 clones, roughly 61% of them singletons. Treatment denoted: oral pan-JAK inhibitor, 5-10 mg twice daily. Sequenced material: CD8+ T cells sorted from blood, taken at week 24, from a patient treated with tofacitinib. All receptors come from a human donor with alopecia areata.

This rearrangement joins TRBV9 to TRBJ2-1, with 11 bases that match TRBD1. V shed 3 bases and J 8 bases; nucleotides not matched to a gene: 7. This CDR3 spans 15 amino acids. Germline CDR1 and CDR2: SGDLS and YYNGEE. CDR3 in DNA: TGTGCCAGCAGCGCCTGGACAGGGGGCGCATATGAGCAGTTCTTC. Protein sequence: CASSAWTGGAYEQFF. Based on the CDR3 plus reference TRBV9 and TRBJ2-1, the full variable domain is DSGVTQTPKHLITATGQRVTLRCSPRSGDLSVYWYQQSLDQGLQFLIQYYNGEERAKGNILERFSAQQFPDLHSELNLSSLELGDSALYFCASSAWTGGAYEQFFGPGTRLTVL.

The rearrangement joins TRBV5-6 to TRBJ1-4; no definite D call. Germline assignment: CDR1 SGHDT and CDR2 YYEEEE. With 0 bases removed from V and 7 bases from J, the gap between germline ends came to 16 bases. The CDR3 totals 16 residues. CDR3 sequence (DNA): TGTGCCAGCAGCTTGGCCGTTTCAGGAGCCTTTGAAAAACTGTTTTTT. Its protein product is CASSLAVSGAFEKLFF.

The rearrangement joins TRBV4-1 to TRBJ2-3; 7 bases are a match to TRBD2. J gave up 8 bases and V 2 bases, and 4 bases lay outside the gene matches. Germline loops: CDR1 MGHRA, CDR2 YSYEKL. This CDR3 has 13 amino acids. The CDR3 bases are TGCGCCAGCAGCCAACCGGGGGAGGGTACGCAGTATTTT. Residues: CASSQPGEGTQYF.

This rearrangement joins TRBV25-1 to TRBJ2-2; no clear D gene. The CDR3 has 12 residues. CDR1 and CDR2 (germline): MGHDK, SYGVNS. Deletions cut 8 bases from V and 5 bases from J, with 9 bases between. In nucleotides, the CDR3 is TGTGCCAGCCACGCCTGGACCGGGGAGCTGTTTTTT. Protein sequence: CASHAWTGELFF.

The chain employs TRBV7-9 and TRBJ2-7; possibly TRBD2 for D (6 bases). This CDR3 has 14 residues. Trimming removed 5 bases from V and 4 bases from J, with 15 bases in between. Germline CDR1 SEHNR, CDR2 FQNEAQ (reference sequence). Here the CDR3 DNA reads TGTGCCAGCAGCCATGAGCGGGCCAAATACGAGCAGTACTTC. Amino acids: CASSHERAKYEQYF.

This clone was counted a few times. The V and J genes are TRBV14 and TRBJ2-4; 7 bases are a match to TRBD1. Germline CDR1 and CDR2: SGHDN and FVKESK. This CDR3 contains 16 residues. Trimming took 0 bases from V and 7 from J; bases not matched to a gene: 9. CDR3 protein: CASSQDHTGVVNIQYF. Written as DNA, the CDR3 is TGTGCCAGCAGCCAAGATCATACAGGGGTGGTGAACATTCAGTACTTC.

Only a few counts were recorded for this clone. The chain has TRBV27 and TRBJ1-6; D gene unclear. The V gene lost 5 bases and the J gene lost 7 bases, with 6 bases spanning the gap. The germline V gene encodes CDR1 MNHEY and CDR2 SMNVEV (reference sequence). CDR3 size: 12 residues. As DNA, the CDR3 is TGTGCCAGCAGTCGGGGAAATTCACCCCTCCACTTT. Translation: CASSRGNSPLHF.

Details on this clone: One junction end disagrees with the germline gene, perhaps due to a read error. The V gene is TRBV2, the J gene TRBJ2-7; 8 positions match TRBD1. This CDR3 contains 10 residues. CDR1 SNHLY and CDR2 FYNNEI come from the germline V gene. CDR3 in amino acids: CASSGQGIDF. The CDR3 nucleotides are TGTGCCAGCAGTGGACAGGGGATCGACTTC.

The rearrangement joins TRBV5-1 to TRBJ2-7; D unclear. The germline gives CDR1 SGHRS, CDR2 YFSETQ. The CDR3 loop spans 17 amino acids. The V gene lost 2 bases and the J gene lost 2 bases, with 20 bases spanning the gap. The CDR3 sequence: CASSLIPHSWGTYEQYF. The CDR3 nucleotides read TGCGCCAGCAGCTTAATCCCACACTCTTGGGGTACCTACGAGCAGTACTTC.

This chain links TRBV5-1 with TRBJ2-2; tentative D call: TRBD2 (6 bases). Germline CDR1 and CDR2: SGHRS and YFSETQ. The V gene lost 4 bases and the J gene lost 2 bases, with 12 bases spanning the gap. CDR3 size: 15 residues. The CDR3 reads CASSRDLLNTGELFF. CDR3 sequence (DNA): TGCGCCAGCAGCCGGGACTTACTCAACACCGGGGAGCTGTTTTTT.

This clone came up a few times. V and J are TRBV30 and TRBJ2-3; D is undetermined. CDR1 is GTSNPN and CDR2 is SVGIG in the germline V gene (reference sequence). This CDR3 spans 12 amino acids. Trimming took off 2 bases at V and 5 bases at J, with 8 bases between the two ends. The CDR3 region is CAWSSSRDTQYF. The CDR3 DNA sequence: TGTGCCTGGAGTAGCAGTAGAGATACGCAGTATTTT.